The 31 T cell receptor beta chains in this list originate from one sample, sequenced in a study of blood T cell repertoires in COVID-19. This table comes from immunoSEQ multiplex PCR, and its TCRdb copy is limited to in-frame clones, with some not included. The data hold some 350,000 clones, with roughly 90% observed a single time. Material: peripheral blood. The receptors stem from an older woman with COVID-19, enrolled during active disease.

V is TRBV2 and J is TRBJ1-1; 7 positions match TRBD1. CDR3 length equals 14 residues. With 6 bases clipped from V and 2 bases from J, the junction kept 6 bases outside the gene matches. Germline values: CDR1 SNHLY, CDR2 FYNNEI. CDR3 region: CASRSRGANTEAFF. The CDR3 coding sequence is TGTGCCAGCAGGTCCAGGGGGGCAAACACTGAAGCTTTCTTT.

The chain joins TRBV11-2 to TRBJ2-7, with 8 nucleotides matching TRBD1. CDR3 length equals 15 residues. Trimming took 6 bases from V and 4 from J; bases not matched to a gene: 11. The germline V gene encodes CDR1 SGHAT and CDR2 FQNNGV. CDR3 bases: TGTGCCAGCAGTTACCTCCGGGACAGGTCGTACGAGCAGTACTTC. Its translation is CASSYLRDRSYEQYF. Full variable domain (rest looked up from reference TRBV11-2 and TRBJ2-7): EAGVAQSPRYKIIEKRQSVAFWCNPISGHATLYWYQQILGQGPKLLIQFQNNGVVDDSQLPKDRFSAERLKGVDSTLKIQPAKLEDSAVYLCASSYLRDRSYEQYFGPGTRLTVT.

The CDR3 nucleotides read TGCAGCGTTGAATGGGAAGGGGATCCCCCTAACTATGGCTACACCTTC. Residues: CSVEWEGDPPNYGYTF. The rearrangement links TRBV29-1 to TRBJ1-2; TRBD1 is a possible D gene (5 bases). From germline, CDR1 is SQVTM and CDR2 ANQGSEA. The CDR3 totals 16 residues. V lost 2 bases, J lost 0 bases, and 16 bases lay in between.

The chain combines TRBV5-1 with TRBJ1-4; weak D call: TRBD1 (5 bases). CDR1 is SGHRS, CDR2 YFSETQ, per germline. This CDR3 has 13 residues. Trimming left V 4 bases short and J 5 bases short, with 9 bases between. The chain's CDR3 is CASSTGHNEKLFF. CDR3 sequence (DNA): TGCGCCAGCAGCACCGGACACAATGAAAAACTGTTTTTT.

The chain combines TRBV18 with TRBJ1-5; D possibly corresponds to TRBD1 (5 bases). Germline V gene sequence: CDR1 KGHSH, CDR2 LQKENI. CDR3 length equals 14 residues. V shed 3 bases and J shed 4 bases, with 10 bases lying between them. CDR3 sequence reads: CASSPLGTNQPQHF. CDR3 bases: TGTGCCAGCTCACCGTTGGGGACTAATCAGCCCCAGCATTTT. The whole variable domain, remainder taken from reference TRBV18 and TRBJ1-5, is NAGVMQNPRHLVRRRGQEARLRCSPMKGHSHVYWYRQLPEEGLKFMVYLQKENIIDESGMPKERFSAEFPKEGPSILRIQQVVRGDSAAYFCASSPLGTNQPQHFGDGTRLSIL.

The rearrangement uses TRBV21-1 and TRBJ1-3. TRBV21-1 is termed a pseudogene. This CDR3 has 19 residues. The CDR3 nucleotides are TGTGCCAGCAGTCTTCCTTGGCGGGGAGGTAGCTCGGCTGGAAACACCATATATTTT. Translating gives CASSLPWRGGSSAGNTIYF.

V and J are TRBV7-2 and TRBJ2-3, with unresolved D. V lost 0 bases and J lost 5, with 6 bases in between. Germline V CDR1 and CDR2: SGHTA, FQGNSA. This CDR3 has 13 amino acids. CDR3 sequence: CASSLAVRDTQYF. DNA of the CDR3: TGTGCCAGCAGCTTAGCGGTGAGAGATACGCAGTATTTT.

V gene TRBV6-5 combines with J gene TRBJ2-7; 8 bases line up with TRBD1. Germline V CDR1 and CDR2: MNHEY, SVGAGI. The CDR3 has 14 amino acids. J gave up 4 bases and V 6 bases, and 8 bases lay outside the gene matches. DNA of the CDR3: TGTGCCAGCAGCCCAGGACAGGGATTTTACGAGCAGTACTTC. This codes for CASSPGQGFYEQYF.

This chain connects TRBV5-6 to TRBJ1-2, with D uncertain. CDR3 length: 13 amino acids. The V gene lost 1 base and the J gene lost 4 bases, with 8 bases spanning the gap. The germline V gene encodes CDR1 SGHDT and CDR2 YYEEEE. Here the CDR3 reads CASSLYPGYGYTF. The CDR3 coding sequence is TGTGCCAGCAGCTTGTATCCAGGCTATGGCTACACCTTC.

V and J are TRBV6-2 or TRBV6-3 and TRBJ2-7; 8 positions match TRBD2. V lost 6 bases and J lost 0; bases outside the gene matches: 4. The CDR3 covers 14 residues. Germline V gene lookup returns CDR1 MNHEY and CDR2 SVGEGT. The CDR3 DNA is TGTGCCAGCAGCCAGCGGGGGACCTCCTACGAGCAGTACTTC. This encodes CASSQRGTSYEQYF.

J is TRBJ2-2 and V is TRBV28; the match to TRBD1 covers 7 bases. Germline V CDR1 and CDR2: MDHEN, SYDVKM. V shed 3 bases and J 5 bases; nucleotides not matched to a gene: 3. The CDR3 spans 14 residues. The CDR3 DNA sequence: TGTGCCAGCAGTTTTTTGACAGGGACCGGGGAGCTGTTTTTT. Encoded protein: CASSFLTGTGELFF.

CDR3 sequence (DNA): TGTGCCAGCAGCCCCGGGACAGGGACTCTCGGCTACACCTTC. Amino acid sequence: CASSPGTGTLGYTF. This chain links TRBV7-9 with TRBJ1-2, with TRBD1 matching over 9 bases. The CDR3 loop spans 14 amino acids. The trim removed 5 bases at V and 8 bases at J, leaving 9 bases unmatched. The germline V gene encodes CDR1 SEHNR and CDR2 FQNEAQ (reference sequence). The full variable domain, in which reference TRBV7-9 and TRBJ1-2 provide the parts outside the CDR3, is DTGVSQNPRHKITKRGQNVTFRCDPISEHNRLYWYRQTLGQGPEFLTYFQNEAQLEKSRLLSDRFSAERPKGSFSTLEIQRTEQGDSAMYLCASSPGTGTLGYTFGSGTRLTVV.

The chain uses TRBV2 and TRBJ2-1, with 9 bases fitting TRBD2. The junction had 10 bases not matched to a gene; V was cut back by 6 bases and J by 4 bases. The CDR3 is 16 amino acids. From germline, CDR1 is SNHLY and CDR2 FYNNEI. CDR3 bases: TGTGCCAGCAGGAAAGGGCTAGCGGGGATTTACAATGAGCAGTTCTTC. This gives the protein CASRKGLAGIYNEQFF.

The rearrangement links TRBV29-1 to TRBJ1-2, with D maybe TRBD1 (6 bases). The CDR3 sequence is 13 residues long. Between the trimmed V and J ends, which lost 3 bases and 9 bases, there was a span of 17 bases. Germline V gene lookup returns CDR1 SQVTM and CDR2 ANQGSEA. The CDR3 loop is CSVDSLGAKRYTF. In DNA, the CDR3 is TGCAGCGTTGATAGTCTGGGGGCTAAGCGCTACACCTTC.

The chain carries TRBV27 and TRBJ2-5; TRBD1 might be the D (5 bases). Germline values: CDR1 MNHEY, CDR2 SMNVEV (reference sequence). The V and J ends lost 1 base and 3 bases respectively, with 21 bases between them. CDR3 length: 18 residues. The CDR3 sequence is CASSLFPPDIAMEETQYF. CDR3 in DNA: TGTGCCAGCAGTTTATTCCCCCCGGACATCGCCATGGAAGAGACCCAGTACTTC.

The V and J genes are TRBV5-1 and TRBJ2-3, with a weak D call TRBD2 (5 bases). The CDR3 is 13 residues long. Germline V gives CDR1 SGHRS, CDR2 YFSETQ. V lost 4 bases and J lost 5, with 11 bases in between. CDR3 nucleotides: TGCGCCAGCAGCCACCCGGGAATAGATACGCAGTATTTT. Amino acids: CASSHPGIDTQYF. Variable domain in full (rest from reference TRBV5-1 and TRBJ2-3): KAGVTQTPRYLIKTRGQQVTLSCSPISGHRSVSWYQQTPGQGLQFLFEYFSETQRNKGNFPGRFSGRQFSNSRSEMNVSTLELGDSALYLCASSHPGIDTQYFGPGTRLTVL.

This clone was recorded only once. The gene calls are TRBV18 and TRBJ2-1; the D is unclear. CDR3 length: 15 amino acids. V gave up 2 bases and J gave up 2 bases, with 10 bases separating them. Germline CDR1 is KGHSH and CDR2 is LQKENI. In DNA, the CDR3 is TGTGCCAGCTCACCATCTCCTCAGACCTACAATGAGCAGTTCTTC. Protein: CASSPSPQTYNEQFF.

The J gene is TRBJ1-6, the V gene TRBV6-1; D call uncertain. The V end lost 2 bases, the J end lost 1 base, and 12 bases lay between the germline ends. In germline, CDR1 is MNHNS, CDR2 SASEGT. The CDR3 has 17 amino acids. The CDR3 DNA reads as TGTGCCAGCAGTGAAATTCTGTCAGGATCCTATAATTCACCCCTCCACTTT. This codes for CASSEILSGSYNSPLHF.

The genes are TRBV6-2 or TRBV6-3 and TRBJ1-1; possible D gene TRBD1, 5 bases. The CDR3 covers 16 residues. Trimming removed 5 bases from V and 0 bases from J, with 16 bases in between. In germline, CDR1 is MNHEY, CDR2 SVGEGT. For the CDR3, the DNA is TGTGCCAGCAGTGCTGACAGACGGATATTGAACACTGAAGCTTTCTTT. It codes for CASSADRRILNTEAFF.

The chain employs TRBV9 and TRBJ1-6, with 8 bases fitting TRBD1. In germline, CDR1 is SGDLS, CDR2 YYNGEE. Unmatched junction bases numbered 7, after V lost 4 bases and J lost 7 bases. The length of the CDR3 is 15 residues. In DNA form, the CDR3 reads TGTGCCAGCAGCCCCGGACAGGGACTAAATTCACCCCTCCACTTT. Translated, it gives CASSPGQGLNSPLHF.

This chain links TRBV7-9 with TRBJ1-2, with 9 bases aligning to TRBD1. With V trimmed by 3 bases and J by 6 bases, 2 bases remained unmatched. Germline CDR1 and CDR2: SEHNR and FQNEAQ (reference sequence). This CDR3 has 13 residues. The CDR3 DNA sequence: TGTGCCAGCAGCTTGGGGGACAGGGATGGCTACACCTTC. It is translated as CASSLGDRDGYTF.

The chain joins TRBV4-3 to TRBJ1-2, with TRBD1 as a possible D gene (6 bases). The CDR3 extends over 13 amino acids. Looked up from germline, CDR1 is LGHNA and CDR2 is YSLEER. V was cut by 3 bases and J by 4 bases, with 9 bases left in between. The CDR3 spells CASSQAQGYGYTF. CDR3 DNA: TGCGCCAGCAGCCAGGCACAGGGCTATGGCTACACCTTC.

V is TRBV6-5 and J is TRBJ1-1; TRBD1 might be the D (6 bases). V was clipped by 6 bases and J by 2 bases, with 13 bases between them. The CDR3 is 14 amino acids. Germline V lookup: CDR1 MNHEY, CDR2 SVGAGI. CDR3 sequence reads: CASRAAGANTEAFF. For the CDR3, the DNA is TGTGCCAGCAGAGCAGCAGGGGCCAACACTGAAGCTTTCTTT.

J is TRBJ2-3 and V is TRBV7-9, with D perhaps TRBD1 (6 bases). Germline V lookup: CDR1 SEHNR, CDR2 FQNEAQ (reference sequence). This CDR3 has 14 amino acids. V was shortened by 3 bases and J by 1 base, with 8 bases between the two germline ends. In DNA form, the CDR3 reads TGTGCCAGCAGCTTGCACAGGGGCACAGATACGCAGTATTTT. This translates into CASSLHRGTDTQYF.

The chain couples TRBV30 to TRBJ2-1, with 11 bases identical to TRBD1. CDR1 and CDR2 from the germline V gene are GTSNPN and SVGIG (reference sequence). This CDR3 has 15 amino acids. V gave up 6 bases and J gave up 9 bases; unmatched junction bases: 13. This CDR3 is CACSGSGQGAGEQFF. CDR3 bases: TGTGCCTGCAGCGGATCCGGACAGGGGGCGGGTGAGCAGTTCTTC.

The V gene is TRBV7-8, the J gene TRBJ1-1, with D unresolved. The CDR3 is 16 residues long. The V and J ends lost 0 bases and 0 bases respectively, with 11 bases between them. Per the germline V gene, CDR1 is SGHVS and CDR2 is FQNEAQ. CDR3 bases: TGTGCCAGCAGCTTAGCAAGGACGGAGGTGAACACTGAAGCTTTCTTT. Translating gives CASSLARTEVNTEAFF.

The chain recombines TRBV20-1 with TRBJ2-7; no definite D call. V lost 5 bases, J lost 2 bases, and 7 bases lay in between. Germline CDR1 DFQATT, CDR2 SNEGSKA (reference sequence). The CDR3 spans 11 residues. CDR3 sequence (DNA): TGCAGTGCTTACTACACCTACGAGCAGTACTTC. This sequence encodes CSAYYTYEQYF.

J is TRBJ2-1 and V is TRBV4-1; perhaps TRBD2 as D (5 bases). The CDR3 has 17 amino acids. Germline CDR1 is MGHRA and CDR2 is YSYEKL. V lost 3 bases, J lost 4 bases, and 19 bases lay in between. As DNA, the CDR3 is TGCGCCAGCAGCCACACCCCCACCTGGGCGGGTTACAATGAGCAGTTCTTC. It encodes CASSHTPTWAGYNEQFF.

The gene calls are TRBV27 and TRBJ2-1; no clear D gene. Per germline, CDR1 MNHEY and CDR2 SMNVEV (reference sequence). The CDR3 runs 14 residues. Trimming stripped 4 bases from V and 1 base from J, with 8 bases between. The CDR3 DNA reads TGTGCCAGCAGTTCCCCCCAGTCCTACAATGAGCAGTTCTTC. Amino acid sequence: CASSSPQSYNEQFF.

The chain carries TRBV28 and TRBJ1-5; 7 nucleotides line up with TRBD1. The length of the CDR3 is 14 residues. CDR1 is MDHEN and CDR2 is SYDVKM in the germline V gene. With 4 bases clipped from V and 7 bases from J, the junction kept 7 bases outside the gene matches. The DNA of the CDR3 is TGTGCCAGCAGTTCACAGACAGGGAGGCAGCCCCAGCATTTT. It specifies CASSSQTGRQPQHF.

Only a few counts were recorded for this clone. The gene calls are TRBV12-5 and TRBJ1-2, with D possibly TRBD1 on 6 matching bases. The germline CDR1 and CDR2 sequences are LGHNT and FRNRAP. This CDR3 has 13 amino acids. Trimming pared 7 bases from V and 2 bases from J, leaving 11 bases between. The CDR3 spells CASALDRNYGYTF. For the CDR3, the DNA is TGTGCTAGTGCCCTGGACAGAAACTATGGCTACACCTTC.